This entry lists 27 T cell receptor beta chains sequenced from one sample in a study of blood T cell repertoires in COVID-19. Repertoires were generated with immunoSEQ multiplex PCR, while TCRdb's copy carries only in-frame clones and drops some. Altogether approximately 180,000 clones are present, around 82% being singletons, with the ten largest covering around 5.2%. Sequenced material: PBMCs or T cells enriched from blood (not recorded which). The source is a woman aged 55-69 years with acute COVID-19.

This clone was seen only a few times. The V call is TRBV7-2, the J call TRBJ2-1; D perhaps matches TRBD2 (8 bases). Between the trimmed V and J ends, which lost 5 bases and 10 bases, there was a span of 21 bases. Looked up from germline, CDR1 is SGHTA and CDR2 is FQGNSA. The CDR3 runs 15 residues. The CDR3, as DNA: TGTGCCAGCAGCCCAAGTAGGGGGCGGGAGGCCGAGCAGTTCTTC. It codes for CASSPSRGREAEQFF.

The chain couples TRBV25-1 to TRBJ2-5; 8 nucleotides match TRBD2. This CDR3 has 15 amino acids. With V trimmed by 3 bases and J by 5 bases, 8 bases remained unmatched. Germline V gives CDR1 MGHDK, CDR2 SYGVNS. CDR3 nucleotides: TGTGCCAGCAGTGAGGGACTAGAATCAATTGAGACCCAGTACTTC. It specifies CASSEGLESIETQYF.

The gene calls are TRBV4-3 and TRBJ2-1; 10 bases map to TRBD2. CDR1 and CDR2 from the germline V gene are LGHNA and YSLEER. V shed 2 bases, J shed 13 bases, and the junction held 20 bases outside the gene matches. The CDR3 has 18 amino acids. CDR3 nucleotides: TGCGCCAGCAGCCAACAATTCTCCGGGACTAGCGCGTTCAAAGAACAGTTCTTC. As protein: CASSQQFSGTSAFKEQFF.

The gene calls are TRBV5-5 and TRBJ1-2; no firm D call. The CDR3 has 13 residues. CDR1 SGHKS and CDR2 YYEKEE come from the germline V gene (reference sequence). Trimming removed 4 bases at V and 5 bases at J, with 12 bases between. CDR3 DNA sequence: TGTGCCAGCAGCCTAAGACCGACTTATGGCTACACCTTC. Its translation is CASSLRPTYGYTF.

The V gene is TRBV9, the J gene TRBJ1-5, with D unresolved. Germline loops: CDR1 SGDLS, CDR2 YYNGEE. V was trimmed by 1 base and J by 4 bases, leaving 3 bases between them. The CDR3 is made up of 12 amino acids. CDR3 nucleotides: TGTGCCAGCAGCGTAACTAATCAGCCCCAGCATTTT. This gives the protein CASSVTNQPQHF.

V usage is TRBV30 and J usage is TRBJ2-5, with D unclear. Germline V lookup: CDR1 GTSNPN, CDR2 SVGIG (reference sequence). V dropped 2 bases and J dropped 1 base, with 14 bases sitting between them. This CDR3 contains 15 residues. The CDR3 region is CAWSPPEFSQETQYF. DNA of the CDR3: TGTGCCTGGAGTCCCCCGGAGTTTAGCCAAGAGACCCAGTACTTC. Full variable domain (missing parts from reference TRBV30 and TRBJ2-5): SQTIHQWPATLVQPVGSPLSLECTVEGTSNPNLYWYRQAAGRGLQLLFYSVGIGQISSEVPQNLSASRPQDRQFILSSKKLLLSDSGFYLCAWSPPEFSQETQYFGPGTRLLVL.

The CDR3 DNA reads as TGTGCCAGCAGGGGTAGCGGAAACAATGAGCAGTTCTTC. It encodes CASRGSGNNEQFF. This rearrangement joins TRBV4-2 to TRBJ2-1, with D maybe TRBD2 (6 bases). Germline CDR1 is LGHNA and CDR2 is YNFKEQ. V dropped 6 bases and J dropped 5 bases, with 11 bases sitting between them. The CDR3 has 13 residues.

This chain joins TRBV19 and TRBJ1-2; D unclear. The V gene's germline CDR1 is LNHDA and CDR2 SQIVND (reference sequence). The V end lost 5 bases, the J end lost 4 bases, and 20 bases lay between the germline ends. The CDR3 totals 16 residues. The CDR3 DNA is TGTGCCAGTAGTGCCGGGATCCGGGCTCGGGGCTATGGCTACACCTTC. It encodes CASSAGIRARGYGYTF. The full variable domain, with the rest looked up from reference TRBV19 and TRBJ1-2, is DGGITQSPKYLFRKEGQNVTLSCEQNLNHDAMYWYRQDPGQGLRLIYYSQIVNDFQKGDIAEGYSVSREKKESFPLTVTSAQKNPTAFYLCASSAGIRARGYGYTFGSGTRLTVV.

V is TRBV6-5 and J is TRBJ1-2; the D is unclear. The CDR3 has 14 residues. Per the germline V gene, CDR1 is MNHEY and CDR2 is SVGAGI. Deletions cut 2 bases from V and 8 bases from J, with 15 bases between. The CDR3 sequence is CASSYGERVGGYTF. The DNA for the CDR3 is TGTGCCAGCAGTTACGGGGAGAGGGTGGGCGGCTACACCTTC.

Comment on this clone: At the DNA level, this CDR3 is encoded by other sequences in the same sample as well. V and J are TRBV11-2 and TRBJ1-2; the D is unclear. V was pared by 0 bases and J by 4 bases, with 6 bases between. The CDR3 has 13 amino acids. Germline values: CDR1 SGHAT, CDR2 FQNNGV. CDR3 bases: TGTGCCAGCAGCTTAGATCGCGGCTATGGCTACACCTTC. As protein: CASSLDRGYGYTF.

The rearrangement joins TRBV6-2 or TRBV6-3 to TRBJ1-5; a weak D match, TRBD1 (5 bases). The germline CDR1 and CDR2 sequences are MNHEY and SVGEGT. Between the trimmed V and J ends, which lost 5 bases and 7 bases, there was a span of 12 bases. The CDR3 covers 13 residues. CDR3 region: CASSDRRRQPQHF. CDR3 nucleotides: TGTGCCAGCAGTGACAGACGCCGCCAGCCCCAGCATTTT.

This chain uses TRBV11-2 with TRBJ1-6, with D maybe TRBD1 (6 bases). CDR3 length equals 15 residues. Germline values: CDR1 SGHAT, CDR2 FQNNGV. Trimming took 2 bases from V and 10 from J, leaving 15 bases between them. CDR3 coding DNA: TGTGCCAGCAGCTTATACCGGGACAACGGATCACCCCTCCACTTT. This gives the protein CASSLYRDNGSPLHF.

The rearrangement uses TRBV15 and TRBJ1-2; perhaps TRBD1 as D (6 bases). Trimming cost V 0 bases and J 8 bases, with 13 bases left between them. This CDR3 has 14 amino acids. The germline CDR1 and CDR2 sequences are LNHNV and YYDKDF (reference sequence). CDR3 nucleotide sequence: TGTGCCACCAGCAGAGATTACAGGGAAGGGGGCTACACCTTC. Amino acid sequence: CATSRDYREGGYTF.

The V and J genes are TRBV6-1 and TRBJ2-5; maybe TRBD2 (5 bases). CDR1 is MNHNS and CDR2 is SASEGT in the germline V gene. The CDR3 extends over 14 amino acids. The V end lost 1 base, the J end lost 5 bases, and 11 bases lay between the germline ends. The CDR3 spells CASSEGYRGETQYF. DNA for the CDR3: TGTGCCAGCAGTGAAGGCTACAGAGGGGAGACCCAGTACTTC.

The chain is built from TRBV11-3 and TRBJ2-5; tentative D call: TRBD2 (6 bases). The CDR3 has 13 residues. Trimming stripped 3 bases from V and 4 bases from J, with 9 bases between. Germline V CDR1 and CDR2: SGHNT, YENEEA. CDR3 region: CASSFGGGETQYF. CDR3 DNA: TGTGCCAGCAGCTTCGGGGGAGGAGAGACCCAGTACTTC.

The chain employs TRBV30 and TRBJ2-2; 8 nucleotides agree with TRBD1. The CDR3 is 15 residues long. V was clipped by 2 bases and J by 4 bases; unmatched bases: 6. The germline CDR1 and CDR2 sequences are GTSNPN and SVGIG (reference sequence). CDR3 bases: TGTGCCTGGAGTACCGGACAGGGTGGCACCGGGGAGCTGTTTTTT. Encoded protein: CAWSTGQGGTGELFF.

This chain connects TRBV7-9 to TRBJ1-1; no firm D call. The CDR3 is made up of 12 amino acids. The V and J ends lost 2 bases and 11 bases respectively, with 12 bases between them. Germline V CDR1 and CDR2: SEHNR, FQNEAQ (reference sequence). CDR3 sequence reads: CASSLFEARAFF. The CDR3 DNA reads TGTGCCAGCAGCTTATTCGAGGCAAGGGCTTTCTTT.

Written as DNA, the CDR3 is TGTGCCACCAGTGATATAGGACAGGGGGACTATGGCTACACCTTC. This codes for CATSDIGQGDYGYTF. The chain combines TRBV24-1 with TRBJ1-2; TRBD1 matches 10 bases. Germline V gene lookup returns CDR1 KGHDR and CDR2 SFDVKD. The CDR3 runs 15 residues. Trimming removed 3 bases from V and 3 bases from J; junction bases left unmatched: 3.

The V call is TRBV24-1, the J call TRBJ1-5; 7 bases are shared with TRBD1. The germline CDR1 and CDR2 sequences are KGHDR and SFDVKD. The CDR3 covers 15 residues. V dropped 3 bases and J dropped 4; count of bases not matched to a gene: 5. For the CDR3, the DNA is TGTGCCACCAGTGATGGGGGACAGTTAAATCAGCCCCAGCATTTT. This encodes CATSDGGQLNQPQHF.

The chain uses TRBV2 and TRBJ1-5; tentatively, D is TRBD1 (5 bases). Germline CDR1 reads SNHLY; CDR2 reads FYNNEI. Trimming cost V 8 bases and J 5 bases, with 13 bases left between them. CDR3 length equals 13 residues. This chain's CDR3 is CASVGGRDQPQHF. The DNA of the CDR3 is TGTGCCAGCGTGGGGGGAAGAGATCAGCCCCAGCATTTT.

The chain employs TRBV4-3 and TRBJ1-4; D remains unclear. The CDR3 sequence is 16 residues long. Germline-derived CDR1 and CDR2 are LGHNA and YSLEER. Trimming pared 1 base from V and 5 bases from J, leaving 14 bases between. CDR3 protein: CASSQGGSPGNEKLFF. The CDR3 region has the DNA TGCGCCAGCAGCCAAGGCGGGTCGCCGGGGAATGAAAAACTGTTTTTT.

The chain uses TRBV7-9 and TRBJ1-1; D may be TRBD1 (5 bases). From germline, CDR1 is SEHNR and CDR2 FQNEAQ (reference sequence). The CDR3 runs 13 residues. Between the trimmed V and J ends, which lost 5 bases and 1 base, there was a span of 8 bases. Here the CDR3 reads CASSPQGNTEAFF. The DNA of the CDR3 is TGTGCCAGCAGCCCGCAGGGGAACACTGAAGCTTTCTTT.

V is TRBV16 and J is TRBJ2-7, with 11 bases lining up with TRBD2. The CDR3 has 16 amino acids. The ends lost 4 bases at V and 5 bases at J; junction bases unmatched: 10. Germline V gene data show CDR1 as KGHSY and CDR2 as FQNENV. CDR3 in DNA: TGTGCCAGCAGCCGAACTAGCGGGGGCCACCTCAACGAGCAGTACGTC. It yields the protein CASSRTSGGHLNEQYV.

The chain joins TRBV27 to TRBJ1-3; 12 bases match TRBD1. Germline V gives CDR1 MNHEY, CDR2 SMNVEV (reference sequence). Trimming removed 5 bases from V and 0 bases from J; junction bases left unmatched: 14. This CDR3 spans 20 amino acids. Written as DNA, the CDR3 is TGTGCCAGCAGTACTTGGGCCGGGACAGGGGGCCTCTACTCTGGAAACACCATATATTTT. This translates into CASSTWAGTGGLYSGNTIYF.

The V gene is TRBV6-2 or TRBV6-3, the J gene TRBJ1-5; D call uncertain. The CDR3 sequence is 13 residues long. V lost 4 bases, J lost 7 bases, and 11 bases lay in between. From germline, CDR1 is MNHEY and CDR2 SVGEGT. The CDR3, as DNA: TGTGCCAGCAGTTGGTCCCGCGAACAGCCCCAGCATTTT. The encoded protein is CASSWSREQPQHF.

This clone came up a few times. The V call is TRBV4-3, the J call TRBJ1-5, with a tentative D call TRBD1 (6 bases). The length of the CDR3 is 16 residues. From germline, CDR1 is LGHNA and CDR2 YSLEER. Trimming shortened V by 0 bases and J by 4 bases, and 13 bases separated the two germline ends. The CDR3 DNA sequence: TGCGCCAGCAGCCAAGACCTGGGAAGGGGGAATCAGCCCCAGCATTTT. It yields the protein CASSQDLGRGNQPQHF.

This chain connects TRBV19 to TRBJ1-5, with D possibly matching TRBD1 (6 bases). V was shortened by 4 bases and J by 1 base, with 14 bases between the two germline ends. CDR1 is LNHDA, CDR2 SQIVND, per germline (reference sequence). This CDR3 contains 16 residues. CDR3 loop: CASSKDSLMSNQPQHF. DNA for the CDR3: TGTGCCAGTAGTAAGGACAGCCTGATGAGCAATCAGCCCCAGCATTTT. The variable domain in full, completed from reference TRBV19 and TRBJ1-5, reads DGGITQSPKYLFRKEGQNVTLSCEQNLNHDAMYWYRQDPGQGLRLIYYSQIVNDFQKGDIAEGYSVSREKKESFPLTVTSAQKNPTAFYLCASSKDSLMSNQPQHFGDGTRLSIL.